Sequencing of this TCR beta chain was carried out in a study of early T cells in non-severe SARS-CoV-2 infection. Across the study: Chains were not paired, and sequencing was done on bulk RNA from unsorted whole blood. Study-level findings and limits: Anti-spike CD8 responses were favored by VDJdb matching, which missed private and CD4 specificities.

Worth noting for this clonotype: Its specificity is not known.

From germline, CDR1 is KGHDR and CDR2 SFDVKD. The length of the CDR3 is 15 residues. V gave up 9 bases and J gave up 7 bases; unmatched junction bases: 14. Individually, cDNA molecules had unique molecular identifiers attached to them. TCRdb recomputed calls from the 5' RACE reads with MiXCR, one row per CDR3 protein. Among 80,000 to 100,000 distinct CDR3 sequences, about 15% were seen once, and the ten largest hold about 6.7%. Sequencing was done on a sample of whole blood. The TCR sequence derives from an adult who was a healthcare worker with PCR-confirmed SARS-CoV-2 infection or an uninfected control (not recorded which). The chain links TRBV24-1 to TRBJ2-1; 7 nucleotides match TRBD2. DNA of the CDR3: TGTGCCACCTCGCCTTTAGCGGGTCGAAGGAATGAGCAGTTCTTC. Translating gives CATSPLAGRRNEQFF.